This T cell receptor beta chain was captured in a study of cytomegalovirus exposure and HLA in healthy donors. The PCR made use of 60 Vbeta and 13 Jbeta primers. Generated by immunoSEQ multiplex PCR, the TCRdb table keeps only in-frame clones and is missing some. The sample holds 150,000 to 200,000 clones, approximately 80% seen once. This clone was counted a single time. The CDR3 length is 13 residues. CDR1 and CDR2 (germline): MNHNS, SASEGT. The V gene lost 2 bases and the J gene lost 5 bases, with 10 bases spanning the gap. The clonotype was recovered from a middle-aged woman in good health and CMV-seronegative. The sample was PBMCs. The rearrangement links TRBV6-1 to TRBJ2-7, with D perhaps TRBD1 (5 bases). CDR3 nucleotides: TGTGCCAGCAGTGAACTCCAACAGGACGAGCAGTACTTC. This gives the protein CASSELQQDEQYF.